The next 23 T cell receptor beta chains were all read from a single sample in a study of regulatory T cells in long-lasting Graves disease. The time point: persistent/refractory GD, antithyroid drugs over 5 years with positive TRAb. PBMC RNA served as the TCR library source. CDR3 regions were amplified by Arm-PCR using iRepertoire HTBI primers to build TCR beta libraries. TCRdb re-called the multiplex PCR reads through MiXCR, storing one row per CDR3 protein. The data hold about 470,000 distinct CDR3 sequences, with roughly 20% observed a single time. The sample consisted of peripheral blood mononuclear cells (PBMCs), taken when the disease was refractory, from a patient treated with antithyroid drugs. Receptors were obtained from a female donor with Graves disease.

The genes are TRBV27 and TRBJ2-7; D may correspond to TRBD1 or TRBD2 (6 bases each). The CDR3 has 14 residues. V was clipped by 2 bases and J by 4 bases, with 12 bases between them. The V gene's germline CDR1 is MNHEY and CDR2 SMNVEV (reference sequence). CDR3 nucleotide sequence: TGTGCCAGCAGTTTAAGGGGGGCCAATTACGAGCAGTACTTC. Its translation is CASSLRGANYEQYF.

V usage is TRBV6-1 and J usage is TRBJ2-1, with TRBD2 matching 8 bases. Germline CDR1 and CDR2: MNHNS and SASEGT. This CDR3 contains 13 residues. V was clipped by 6 bases and J by 7 bases; unmatched bases: 5. This chain's CDR3 is CASRAGVRNEQFF. The DNA of the CDR3 is TGTGCCAGCAGAGCGGGAGTGCGGAATGAGCAGTTCTTC.

V gene TRBV13 combines with J gene TRBJ2-1; no clear D. CDR3 size: 15 residues. Trimming stripped 0 bases from V and 2 bases from J, with 8 bases between. The V gene's germline CDR1 is PRHDT and CDR2 FYEKMQ (reference sequence). The CDR3 here is CASSLGADAYNEQFF. The CDR3 DNA is TGTGCCAGCAGCTTAGGGGCAGACGCCTACAATGAGCAGTTCTTC.

J is TRBJ1-5 and V is TRBV19; no clear D gene. Trimming removed 5 bases at V and 9 bases at J, with 14 bases between. Germline V lookup: CDR1 LNHDA, CDR2 SQIVND (reference sequence). The CDR3 consists of 13 residues. Here the CDR3 DNA reads TGTGCCAGTAGTGCTCAGAAGAAACTGCCCCAGCATTTT. Translation gives CASSAQKKLPQHF.

This clonotype appeared many times. The V call is TRBV2, the J call TRBJ1-5, with 9 bases lining up with TRBD1. CDR1 SNHLY and CDR2 FYNNEI come from the germline V gene. V lost 6 bases to trimming and J lost 2 bases; unmatched junction nucleotides: 5. This CDR3 region has 15 residues. CDR3 sequence reads: CASRDTGGGNQPQHF. Here the CDR3 DNA reads TGTGCCAGCAGGGACACAGGGGGCGGCAATCAGCCCCAGCATTTT.

Many counts were recorded for this clonotype. The chain couples TRBV11-2 to TRBJ2-7; a possible D gene is TRBD1 (6 bases). Trimming cost V 3 bases and J 5 bases, with 14 bases left between them. The germline V gene encodes CDR1 SGHAT and CDR2 FQNNGV. This CDR3 has 14 residues. CDR3 loop: CASSFGQGNNEQYF. The CDR3 region has the DNA TGTGCCAGCAGCTTCGGGCAGGGGAACAACGAGCAGTACTTC.

In this sample, this clonotype turned up once. Being one base from a much bigger clone, this may be a read error. The CDR3 nucleotides read TGTACCAGCAGTTTCCGATCACTAGCTCTCCCTTCCTACGAGCAGTACTTC. It translates to CTSSFRSLALPSYEQYF. The chain has TRBV28 and TRBJ2-7, with D possibly being TRBD2 (6 bases). The CDR3 covers 17 residues. In germline, CDR1 is MDHEN, CDR2 SYDVKM.

The CDR3 nucleotides are TGTGCCAGCAGTACGACTAGGGGGCTGGCAAATTCACCCCTCCACTTT. The encoded protein is CASSTTRGLANSPLHF. This chain uses TRBV12-3 or TRBV12-4 with TRBJ1-6; 7 bases align to TRBD1. The CDR3 runs to 16 residues. With 5 bases clipped from V and 7 bases from J, the junction kept 11 bases outside the gene matches.

Comment on this clonotype: A read error is the likely source, as a far larger clone sits one nucleotide away. The CDR3 carries no conserved terminal phenylalanine or tryptophan, so it likely arises from a read error. No DNA is shown, since the ends of the CDR3 on it are uncertain; the CDR3 is the one TCRdb lists. This chain joins TRBV3-2 and TRBJ2-7; the D call TRBD1 from the table was never checked on the DNA. TRBV3-2 is designated a pseudogene. The CDR3 extends over 13 residues, inclusive of both ends. The CDR3 region is CASSYRVSYEQYL.

This clonotype was seen many times. The chain is built from TRBV5-1 and TRBJ2-7, with 7 bases matching TRBD2. With 4 bases clipped from V and 3 bases from J, the junction kept 16 bases outside the gene matches. The length of the CDR3 is 17 residues. Germline CDR1 is SGHRS and CDR2 is YFSETQ. The CDR3, as DNA: TGCGCCAGCAGCCCTTTAAAAGGGAGGGCCGAGGACTACGAGCAGTACTTC. Translating gives CASSPLKGRAEDYEQYF.

This clonotype came up many times. The chain has TRBV12-3 or TRBV12-4 and TRBJ1-2; 7 nucleotides match TRBD1. The CDR3 length is 16 residues. V shed 5 bases, J shed 3 bases, and the junction held 12 bases outside the gene matches. The CDR3: CASSLQRRGQYYGYTF. The CDR3 DNA reads as TGTGCCAGCAGTCTCCAAAGGAGGGGGCAATACTATGGCTACACCTTC.

This clonotype was picked up a small number of times. V gene TRBV7-9 combines with J gene TRBJ1-3; D ambiguous. Germline values: CDR1 SEHNR, CDR2 FQNEAQ (reference sequence). This CDR3 spans 15 amino acids. V lost 4 bases, J lost 0 bases, and 10 bases lay in between. The CDR3 sequence is CASSSRSASGNTIYF. For the CDR3, the DNA is TGTGCCAGCAGCTCTCGATCGGCCTCTGGAAACACCATATATTTT.

This chain joins TRBV29-1 and TRBJ2-1; TRBD2 matches at 10 bases. V was pared by 3 bases and J by 9 bases, with 5 bases of the junction left unmatched. Germline V CDR1 and CDR2: SQVTM, ANQGSEA. There are 13 residues in the CDR3. DNA for the CDR3: TGCAGCGTTGATACTAGCGGGAAGGGTGAGCAGTTCTTC. This translates into CSVDTSGKGEQFF.

This clonotype was observed at least ten times. The genes are TRBV19 and TRBJ1-1, with D uncertain. This CDR3 is 14 amino acids long. Germline V lookup: CDR1 LNHDA, CDR2 SQIVND (reference sequence). The V gene lost 6 bases and the J gene lost 0 bases, with 11 bases spanning the gap. The CDR3 DNA sequence: TGTGCCAGTAGGGTTGGGCAGATGAACACTGAAGCTTTCTTT. It translates to CASRVGQMNTEAFF.

This clonotype came up many times. The J gene is TRBJ2-7, the V gene TRBV30, with TRBD2 as a possible D gene (6 bases). CDR1 is GTSNPN and CDR2 is SVGIG in the germline V gene (reference sequence). V was pared by 5 bases and J by 2 bases, with 16 bases between. The CDR3 contains 14 residues. The CDR3 spells CAWEGLAAPYEQYF. The CDR3 nucleotides read TGTGCCTGGGAGGGCTTAGCGGCACCCTACGAGCAGTACTTC.

This clonotype showed up many times. The rearrangement links TRBV7-2 to TRBJ1-6; 7 bases map to TRBD1. Per the germline V gene, CDR1 is SGHTA and CDR2 is FQGNSA. Trimming removed 5 bases from V and 5 bases from J; junction bases left unmatched: 3. The CDR3 has 14 amino acids. The chain's CDR3 is CASSPGQNNSPLHF. As DNA, the CDR3 is TGTGCCAGCAGCCCGGGACAGAATAATTCACCCCTCCACTTT.

This clonotype was recorded many times. The V call is TRBV18, the J call TRBJ1-4; 9 positions agree with TRBD1. This CDR3 has 18 residues. Per germline, CDR1 KGHSH and CDR2 LQKENI. The V and J ends lost 2 bases and 7 bases, in that order; junction bases with no gene match: 14. In nucleotides, the CDR3 is TGTGCCAGCTCACCATACACGTGGACAGGGGAATCCATTGAAAAACTGTTTTTT. It translates to CASSPYTWTGESIEKLFF. Filled out from reference TRBV18 and TRBJ1-4, the complete variable domain reads NAGVMQNPRHLVRRRGQEARLRCSPMKGHSHVYWYRQLPEEGLKFMVYLQKENIIDESGMPKERFSAEFPKEGPSILRIQQVVRGDSAAYFCASSPYTWTGESIEKLFFGSGTQLSVL.

This clonotype was counted ten times or more. V usage is TRBV4-1 and J usage is TRBJ2-7, with D possibly TRBD2 on 6 matching bases. CDR1 and CDR2 from the germline V gene are MGHRA and YSYEKL. V dropped 3 bases and J dropped 4 bases, with 13 bases sitting between them. The CDR3 consists of 14 residues. CDR3 sequence (DNA): TGCGCCAGCAGCCAGGAGGGTAATTGGTACGAGCAGTACTTC. This sequence encodes CASSQEGNWYEQYF.

This clonotype turned up a few times. The gene calls are TRBV7-8 and TRBJ1-5; weak D call: TRBD1 (6 bases). Trimming stripped 0 bases from V and 5 bases from J, with 11 bases between. Germline-derived CDR1 and CDR2 are SGHVS and FQNEAQ. The length of the CDR3 is 15 residues. This chain's CDR3 is CASSLAGGGDQPQHF. For the CDR3, the DNA is TGTGCCAGCAGCTTAGCGGGTGGGGGCGATCAGCCCCAGCATTTT.

V and J are TRBV27 and TRBJ2-7, with 9 positions matching TRBD1. This CDR3 is built from 14 residues. The germline V gene encodes CDR1 MNHEY and CDR2 SMNVEV (reference sequence). V lost 3 bases to trimming and J lost 6 bases; unmatched junction nucleotides: 6. This CDR3 is CASSFGTGTPEQYF. In DNA form, the CDR3 reads TGTGCCAGCAGTTTTGGGACAGGGACTCCCGAGCAGTACTTC.

This clonotype was observed a few times. V is TRBV28 and J is TRBJ1-5, with D uncertain. CDR1 is MDHEN, CDR2 SYDVKM, per germline. The CDR3 runs 13 residues. Between the trimmed V and J ends, which lost 3 bases and 9 bases, there was a span of 12 bases. The CDR3 DNA reads TGTGCCAGCAGTTTGCCGGGTTCAGGGCCCCAGCATTTT. It yields the protein CASSLPGSGPQHF.

This clonotype has a count of ten or more. The chain is built from TRBV2 and TRBJ2-7, with 9 bases identical to TRBD1. Losses at the gene ends were 6 bases for V and 0 bases for J; bases not matched to a gene: 9. Germline CDR1 reads SNHLY; CDR2 reads FYNNEI. The CDR3 contains 16 residues. The CDR3 region has the DNA TGTGCCAGCAGCCTGGGGGGGACAGGGCACTCCTACGAGCAGTACTTC. It translates to CASSLGGTGHSYEQYF.

This clonotype came up many times. The rearrangement uses TRBV19 and TRBJ2-5; TRBD1 matches at 10 bases. Germline assignment: CDR1 LNHDA and CDR2 SQIVND (reference sequence). The CDR3 is made up of 16 amino acids. The V and J ends lost 3 bases and 2 bases, in that order; junction bases with no gene match: 6. The CDR3: CASSIVRTGGQETQYF. The CDR3 nucleotides read TGTGCCAGTAGTATCGTCAGGACAGGGGGGCAAGAGACCCAGTACTTC.